A single TCR beta chain is shown here with its context. Its antigen is still unknown. Newly diagnosed hyperthyroidism, duration under 2 months, in patients aged 18 to 65. The sample originates from a study of T cells in Graves' hyperthyroidism and ophthalmopathy. TCR beta CDR3 region amplification was performed from RNA transcripts. HTBI primers were used for first-round RT-PCR of the TCR CDR3. From the multiplex PCR reads, TCRdb called clonotypes with MiXCR, one entry per CDR3 protein. The table lists around 700,000 distinct CDR3 sequences, around 20% of them singletons. The CDR3 has 13 residues. CDR1 and CDR2 from the germline V gene are LNHDA and SQIVND (reference sequence). The V end was cut by 5 bases, the J end by 6 bases, with 13 bases between. Study-wide results and caveats: Ophthalmopathy prediction by the model preceded onset by a median about 6.5 months.

What was sequenced was blood. The J gene is TRBJ1-1, the V gene TRBV19; D gene uncertain. The receptor comes from a woman in her 50s with Graves' hyperthyroidism that later progressed to Graves' ophthalmopathy. The CDR3 sequence: CASSPGGVAEAFF. The CDR3 nucleotides are TGTGCCAGTAGTCCCGGTGGTGTGGCTGAAGCTTTCTTT.